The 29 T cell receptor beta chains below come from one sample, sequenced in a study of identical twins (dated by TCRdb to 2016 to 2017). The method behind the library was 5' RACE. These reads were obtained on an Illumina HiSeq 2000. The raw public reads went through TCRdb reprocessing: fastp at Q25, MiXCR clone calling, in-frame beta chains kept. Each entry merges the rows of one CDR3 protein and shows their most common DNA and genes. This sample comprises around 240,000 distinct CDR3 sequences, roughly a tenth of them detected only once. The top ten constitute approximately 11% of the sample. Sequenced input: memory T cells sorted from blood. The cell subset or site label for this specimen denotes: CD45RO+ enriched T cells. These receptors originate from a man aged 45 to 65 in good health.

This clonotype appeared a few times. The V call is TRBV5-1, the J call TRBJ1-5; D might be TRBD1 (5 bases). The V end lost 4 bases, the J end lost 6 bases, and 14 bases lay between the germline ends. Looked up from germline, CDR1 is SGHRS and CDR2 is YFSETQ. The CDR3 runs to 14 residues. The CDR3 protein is CASSEGRAGQPQHF. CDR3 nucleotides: TGCGCCAGCAGCGAGGGACGGGCTGGTCAGCCCCAGCATTTT.

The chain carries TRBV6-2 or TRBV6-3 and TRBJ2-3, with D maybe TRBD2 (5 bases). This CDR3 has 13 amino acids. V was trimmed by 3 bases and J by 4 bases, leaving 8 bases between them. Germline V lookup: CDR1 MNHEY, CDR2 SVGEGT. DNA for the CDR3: TGTGCCAGCAGTTATAGCGTTGCAGATACGCAGTATTTT. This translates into CASSYSVADTQYF.

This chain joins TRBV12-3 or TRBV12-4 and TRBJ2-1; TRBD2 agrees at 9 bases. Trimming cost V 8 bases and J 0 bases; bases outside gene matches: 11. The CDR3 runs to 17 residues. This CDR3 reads CASLRWASGNSYNEQFF. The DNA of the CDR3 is TGTGCCAGCCTAAGGTGGGCTAGCGGGAACTCCTACAATGAGCAGTTCTTC.

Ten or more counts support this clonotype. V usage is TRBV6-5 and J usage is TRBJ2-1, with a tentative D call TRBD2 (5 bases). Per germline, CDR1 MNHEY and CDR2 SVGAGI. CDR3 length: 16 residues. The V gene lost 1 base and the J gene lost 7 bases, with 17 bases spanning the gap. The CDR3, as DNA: TGTGCCAGCAGTTACTTGGGATTAGGGTCGGGGAATGAGCAGTTCTTC. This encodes CASSYLGLGSGNEQFF.

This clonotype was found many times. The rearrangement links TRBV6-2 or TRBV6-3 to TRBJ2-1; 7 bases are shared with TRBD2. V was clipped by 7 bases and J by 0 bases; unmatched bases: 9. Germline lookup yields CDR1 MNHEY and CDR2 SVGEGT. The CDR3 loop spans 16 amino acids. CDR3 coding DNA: TGTGCCAGCACCGGGCGGGGGATGAGCTCCTACAATGAGCAGTTCTTC. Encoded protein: CASTGRGMSSYNEQFF.

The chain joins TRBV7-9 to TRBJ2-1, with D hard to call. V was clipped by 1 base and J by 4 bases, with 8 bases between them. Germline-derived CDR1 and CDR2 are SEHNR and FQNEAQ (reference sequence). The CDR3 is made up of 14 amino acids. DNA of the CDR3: TGTGCCAGCAGCTTAGACACAGAATACAATGAGCAGTTCTTC. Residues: CASSLDTEYNEQFF.

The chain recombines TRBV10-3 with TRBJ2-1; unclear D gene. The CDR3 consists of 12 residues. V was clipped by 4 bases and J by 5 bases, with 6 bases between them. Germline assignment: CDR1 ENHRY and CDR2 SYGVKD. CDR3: CAISGTDNEQFF. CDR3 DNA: TGTGCCATCAGTGGGACGGACAATGAGCAGTTCTTC.

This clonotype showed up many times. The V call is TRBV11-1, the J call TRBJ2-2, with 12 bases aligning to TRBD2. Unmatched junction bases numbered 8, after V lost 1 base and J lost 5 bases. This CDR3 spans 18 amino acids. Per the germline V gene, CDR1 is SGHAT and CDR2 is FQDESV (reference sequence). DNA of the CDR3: TGTGCCAGCAGCTTAGTCGTCGGACTAGCGGGACCTACCGGGGAGCTGTTTTTT. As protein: CASSLVVGLAGPTGELFF.

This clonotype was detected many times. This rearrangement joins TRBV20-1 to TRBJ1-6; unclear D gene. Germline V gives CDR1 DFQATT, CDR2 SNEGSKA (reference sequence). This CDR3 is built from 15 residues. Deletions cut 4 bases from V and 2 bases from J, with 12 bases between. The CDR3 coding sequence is TGCAGTGCTACCGGGTCCCAGACCTATAATTCACCCCTCCACTTT. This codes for CSATGSQTYNSPLHF.

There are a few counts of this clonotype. CDR3 residues: CASSYSYDRPSYNEQFF. The DNA for the CDR3 is TGTGCCAGCAGTTACTCATATGACAGACCTTCCTACAATGAGCAGTTCTTC. This rearrangement joins TRBV6-5 to TRBJ2-1, with D possibly matching TRBD1 (5 bases). This CDR3 is 17 amino acids long. V was trimmed by 0 bases and J by 1 base, leaving 13 bases between them. Germline assignment: CDR1 MNHEY and CDR2 SVGAGI.

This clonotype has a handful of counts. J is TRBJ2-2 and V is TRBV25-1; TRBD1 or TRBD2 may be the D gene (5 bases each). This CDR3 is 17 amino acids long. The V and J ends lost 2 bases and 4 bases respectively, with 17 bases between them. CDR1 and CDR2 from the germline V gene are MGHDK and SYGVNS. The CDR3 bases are TGTGCCAGCAGTGAAGAAGTTTTAGTGGGGGTCACCGGGGAGCTGTTTTTT. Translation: CASSEEVLVGVTGELFF. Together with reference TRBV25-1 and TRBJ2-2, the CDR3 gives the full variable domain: EADIYQTPRYLVIGTGKKITLECSQTMGHDKMYWYQQDPGMELHLIHYSYGVNSTEKGDLSSESTVSRIRTEHFPLTLESARPSHTSQYLCASSEEVLVGVTGELFFGEGSRLTVL.

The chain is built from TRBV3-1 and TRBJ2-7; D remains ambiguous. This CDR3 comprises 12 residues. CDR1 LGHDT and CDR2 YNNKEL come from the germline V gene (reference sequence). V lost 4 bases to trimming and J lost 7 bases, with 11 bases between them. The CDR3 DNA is TGTGCCAGCAGCCGCACCGCTGGGGAGCAGTACTTC. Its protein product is CASSRTAGEQYF.

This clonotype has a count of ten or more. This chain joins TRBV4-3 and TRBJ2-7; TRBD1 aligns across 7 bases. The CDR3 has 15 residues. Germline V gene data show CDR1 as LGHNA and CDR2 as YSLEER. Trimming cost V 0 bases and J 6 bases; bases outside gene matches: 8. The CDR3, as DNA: TGCGCCAGCAGCCAAGAGCGGACAGGATTAATCGAGCAGTACTTC. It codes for CASSQERTGLIEQYF.

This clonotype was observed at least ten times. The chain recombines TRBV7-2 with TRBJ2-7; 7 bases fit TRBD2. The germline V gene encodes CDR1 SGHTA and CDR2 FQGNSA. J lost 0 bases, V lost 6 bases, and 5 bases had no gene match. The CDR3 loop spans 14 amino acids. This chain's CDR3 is CASSLGRGSYEQYF. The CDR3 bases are TGTGCCAGCAGTCTAGGGAGGGGCTCCTACGAGCAGTACTTC.

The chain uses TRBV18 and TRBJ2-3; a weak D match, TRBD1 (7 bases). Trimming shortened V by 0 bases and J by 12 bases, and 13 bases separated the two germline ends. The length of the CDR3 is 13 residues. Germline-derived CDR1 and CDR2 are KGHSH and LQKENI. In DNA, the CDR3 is TGTGCCAGCTCACCACCGGGCGGGGACAGACAGTATTTT. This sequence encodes CASSPPGGDRQYF. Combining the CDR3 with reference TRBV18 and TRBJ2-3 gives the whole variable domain NAGVMQNPRHLVRRRGQEARLRCSPMKGHSHVYWYRQLPEEGLKFMVYLQKENIIDESGMPKERFSAEFPKEGPSILRIQQVVRGDSAAYFCASSPPGGDRQYFGPGTRLTVL.

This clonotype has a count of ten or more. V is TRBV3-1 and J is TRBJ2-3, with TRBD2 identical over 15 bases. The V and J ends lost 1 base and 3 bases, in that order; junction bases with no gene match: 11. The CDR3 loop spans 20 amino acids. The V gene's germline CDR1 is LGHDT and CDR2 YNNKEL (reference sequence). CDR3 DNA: TGTGCCAGCAGCCAAGGGAGGACTAGCGGGAGGGCTCTCAGAACAGATACGCAGTATTTT. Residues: CASSQGRTSGRALRTDTQYF.

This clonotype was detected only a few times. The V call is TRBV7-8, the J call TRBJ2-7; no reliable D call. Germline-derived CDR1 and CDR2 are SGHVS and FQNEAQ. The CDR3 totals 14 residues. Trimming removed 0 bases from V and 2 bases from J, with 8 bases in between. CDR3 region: CASSLALTAYEQYF. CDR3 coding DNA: TGTGCCAGCAGCTTAGCGCTTACAGCCTACGAGCAGTACTTC.

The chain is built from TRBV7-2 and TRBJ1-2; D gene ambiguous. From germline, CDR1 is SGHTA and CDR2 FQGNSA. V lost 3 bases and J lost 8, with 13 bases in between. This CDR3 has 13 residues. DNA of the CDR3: TGTGCCAGCAGCTTGCCTCCAACTGGGGGCTACACCTTC. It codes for CASSLPPTGGYTF.

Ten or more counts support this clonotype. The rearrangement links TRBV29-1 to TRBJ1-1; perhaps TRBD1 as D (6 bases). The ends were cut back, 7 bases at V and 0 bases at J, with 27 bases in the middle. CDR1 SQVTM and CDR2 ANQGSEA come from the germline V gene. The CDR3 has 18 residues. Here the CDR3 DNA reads TGCAGCGCGATAGGGGTCCGAGGGGGTCGAACTATGAACACTGAAGCTTTCTTT. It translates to CSAIGVRGGRTMNTEAFF.

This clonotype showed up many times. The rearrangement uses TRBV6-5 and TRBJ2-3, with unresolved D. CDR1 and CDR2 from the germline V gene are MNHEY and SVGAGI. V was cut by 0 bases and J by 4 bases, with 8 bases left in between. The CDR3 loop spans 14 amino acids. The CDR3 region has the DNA TGTGCCAGCAGTTACTCGCCAGATTCAGATACGCAGTATTTT. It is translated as CASSYSPDSDTQYF.

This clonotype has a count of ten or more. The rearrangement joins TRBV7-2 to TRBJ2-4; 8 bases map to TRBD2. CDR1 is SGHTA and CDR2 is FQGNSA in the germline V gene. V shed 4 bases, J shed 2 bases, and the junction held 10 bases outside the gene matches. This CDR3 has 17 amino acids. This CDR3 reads CASSSSGTRLSKNIQYF. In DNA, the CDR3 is TGTGCCAGCAGCTCCTCCGGGACTAGGCTTTCCAAAAACATTCAGTACTTC.

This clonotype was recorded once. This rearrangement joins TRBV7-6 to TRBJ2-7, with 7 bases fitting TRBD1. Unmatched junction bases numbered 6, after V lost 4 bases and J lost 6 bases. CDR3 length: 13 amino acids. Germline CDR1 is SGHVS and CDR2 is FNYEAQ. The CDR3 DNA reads TGTGCCAGCAGCTCATTACAGGGGAGCGAGCAGTACTTC. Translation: CASSSLQGSEQYF.

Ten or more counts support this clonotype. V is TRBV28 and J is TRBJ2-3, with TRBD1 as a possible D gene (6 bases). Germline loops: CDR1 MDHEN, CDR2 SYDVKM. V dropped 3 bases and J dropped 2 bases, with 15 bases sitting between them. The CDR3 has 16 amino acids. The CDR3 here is CASSFFGTTATDTQYF. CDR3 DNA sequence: TGTGCCAGCAGTTTTTTTGGGACAACTGCCACAGATACGCAGTATTTT.

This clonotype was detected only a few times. This CDR3 is CASSTYRTPNQPQHF. CDR3 coding DNA: TGTGCCAGTAGTACATACAGGACCCCCAATCAGCCCCAGCATTTT. The rearrangement links TRBV19 to TRBJ1-5; perhaps TRBD1 as D (5 bases). Trimming took off 4 bases at V and 3 bases at J, with 13 bases between the two ends. The germline CDR1 and CDR2 sequences are LNHDA and SQIVND (reference sequence). The CDR3 covers 15 residues.

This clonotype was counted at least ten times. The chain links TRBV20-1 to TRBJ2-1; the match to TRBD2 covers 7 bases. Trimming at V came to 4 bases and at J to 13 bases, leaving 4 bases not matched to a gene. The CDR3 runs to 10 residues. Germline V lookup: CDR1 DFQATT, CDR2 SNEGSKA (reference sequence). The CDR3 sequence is CSATSGRQFF. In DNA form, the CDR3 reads TGCAGTGCTACTAGCGGCCGACAGTTCTTC.

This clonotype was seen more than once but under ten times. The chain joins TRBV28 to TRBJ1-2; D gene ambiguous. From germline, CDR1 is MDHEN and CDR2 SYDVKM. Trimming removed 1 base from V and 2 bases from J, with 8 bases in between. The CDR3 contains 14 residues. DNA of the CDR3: TGTGCCAGCAGTTTATCCGGCAGAAACTATGGCTACACCTTC. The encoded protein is CASSLSGRNYGYTF.

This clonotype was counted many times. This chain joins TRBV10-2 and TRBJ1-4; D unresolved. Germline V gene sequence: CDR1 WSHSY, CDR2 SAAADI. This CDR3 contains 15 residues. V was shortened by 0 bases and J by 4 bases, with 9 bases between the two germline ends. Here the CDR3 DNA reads TGCGCCAGCAGTGAGTCGTCGTTTTATAATGAAAAACTGTTTTTT. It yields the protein CASSESSFYNEKLFF.

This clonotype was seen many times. The CDR3 is CSAKDAEQFF. CDR3 sequence (DNA): TGCAGTGCTAAGGACGCTGAGCAGTTCTTC. The chain joins TRBV20-1 to TRBJ2-1, with unresolved D. Deletions cut 4 bases from V and 9 bases from J, with 7 bases between. The CDR3 contains 10 residues. The germline V gene has CDR1 DFQATT and CDR2 SNEGSKA (reference sequence).

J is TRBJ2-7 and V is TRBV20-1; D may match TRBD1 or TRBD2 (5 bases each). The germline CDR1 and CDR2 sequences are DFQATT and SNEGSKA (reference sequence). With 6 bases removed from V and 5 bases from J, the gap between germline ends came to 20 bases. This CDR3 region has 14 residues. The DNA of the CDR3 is TGCAGTGCCCCTCGTCCAGGGACGAGGGACGAGCAGTACTTC. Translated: CSAPRPGTRDEQYF.